The source of this TCR beta chain is a study of cytomegalovirus exposure and HLA in healthy donors. PCR involved 60 Vbeta and 13 Jbeta primers. TCRdb's copy holds only in-frame clones and misses some; the assay was immunoSEQ multiplex PCR. The sample lists 160,000 or so clones; about 71% were seen once. The germline CDR1 and CDR2 sequences are MNHNS and SASEGT. V dropped 3 bases and J dropped 6; count of bases not matched to a gene: 5. CDR3 length: 14 residues. Each donor was healthy, and each was a bone marrow donor. With respect to this clone: Its antigen is as yet unknown.

General study results and limits: TCR beta V- and J-gene trimming was later associated with a missense DCLRE1C variant.

V gene TRBV6-1 combines with J gene TRBJ2-4; 7 positions match TRBD2. This receptor was taken from a woman in her twenties or thirties in good health and CMV-seronegative. Source material: PBMCs. CDR3 amino acids: CASSEERGRNIQYF. CDR3 nucleotides: TGTGCCAGCAGTGAGGAGCGGGGTAGAAACATTCAGTACTTC.